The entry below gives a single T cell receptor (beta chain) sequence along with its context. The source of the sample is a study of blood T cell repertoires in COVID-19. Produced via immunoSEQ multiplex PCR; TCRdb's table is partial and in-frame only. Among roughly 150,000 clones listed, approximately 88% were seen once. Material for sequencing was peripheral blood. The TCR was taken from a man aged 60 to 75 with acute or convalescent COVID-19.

In DNA form, the CDR3 reads TGTGCCAGCAGCCAAGTAACGGGACAGGTATACGCGAACACCGGGGAGCTGTTTTTT. This codes for CASSQVTGQVYANTGELFF. The chain carries TRBV4-2 and TRBJ2-2; 8 positions match TRBD1. The germline V gene encodes CDR1 LGHNA and CDR2 YNFKEQ. V lost 1 base to trimming and J lost 0 bases; unmatched junction nucleotides: 10. The CDR3 spans 19 residues.